This paragraph covers one T cell receptor (beta chain) sequence. Each CDR3 protein gets one entry in TCRdb, which reprocessed the 5' RACE reads and gives no DNA. Its listing shows 200,000 to 250,000 distinct CDR3 sequences. These data originate in a study of monozygotic twins with inflammatory bowel disease. Germline assignment: CDR1 KGHSH and CDR2 LQKENI. This CDR3 is 15 amino acids long. The chain carries TRBV18 and TRBJ1-6. The receptor comes from a human donor with ulcerative colitis or Crohn's disease, or a healthy co-twin of an affected twin (not recorded which). Sequencing was done on a sample of blood. The CDR3 region is CASSPGLEVGSPLHF.